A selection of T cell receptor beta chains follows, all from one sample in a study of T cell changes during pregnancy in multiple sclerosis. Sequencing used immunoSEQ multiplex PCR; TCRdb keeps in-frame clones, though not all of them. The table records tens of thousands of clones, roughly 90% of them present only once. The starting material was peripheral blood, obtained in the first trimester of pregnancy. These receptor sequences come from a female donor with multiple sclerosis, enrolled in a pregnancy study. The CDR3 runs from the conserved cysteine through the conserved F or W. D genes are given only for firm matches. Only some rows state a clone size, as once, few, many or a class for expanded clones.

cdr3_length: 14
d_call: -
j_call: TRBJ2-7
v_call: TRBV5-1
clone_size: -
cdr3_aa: CASSLGTPETEQYF
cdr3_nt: TGCGCCAGCAGCTTGGGGACACCCGAAACAGAGCAGTACTTC

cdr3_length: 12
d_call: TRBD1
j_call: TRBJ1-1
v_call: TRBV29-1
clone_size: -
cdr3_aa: CSVGQGASEAFF
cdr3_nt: TGCAGCGTCGGACAGGGGGCTTCTGAAGCTTTCTTT

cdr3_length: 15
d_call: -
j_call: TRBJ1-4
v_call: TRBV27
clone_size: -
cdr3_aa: CASSLNSGEAEKLFF
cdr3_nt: TGTGCCAGCAGTTTAAACAGTGGGGAGGCTGAAAAACTGTTTTTT

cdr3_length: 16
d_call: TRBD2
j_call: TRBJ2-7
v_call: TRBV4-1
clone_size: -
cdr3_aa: CASSQTGGGGPYEQYF
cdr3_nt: TGCGCCAGCAGCCAGACCGGCGGGGGGGGTCCCTACGAGCAGTACTTC

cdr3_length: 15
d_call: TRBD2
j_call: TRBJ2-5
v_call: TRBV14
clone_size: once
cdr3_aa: CASSQLAGVGETQYF
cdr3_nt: TGTGCCAGCAGCCAGTTAGCGGGAGTGGGAGAGACCCAGTACTTC

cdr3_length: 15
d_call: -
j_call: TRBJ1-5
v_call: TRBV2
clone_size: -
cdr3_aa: CASSEMDSANQPQHF
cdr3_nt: TGTGCCAGCAGTGAAATGGACAGCGCCAATCAGCCCCAGCATTTT

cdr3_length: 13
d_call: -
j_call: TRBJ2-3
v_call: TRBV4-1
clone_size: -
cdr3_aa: CASSQQTRDTQYF
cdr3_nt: TGCGCCAGCAGCCAACAGACTAGGGATACGCAGTATTTT

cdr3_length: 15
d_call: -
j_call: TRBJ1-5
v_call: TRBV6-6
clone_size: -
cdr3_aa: CASKPPGGFEQPQHF
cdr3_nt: TGTGCCAGCAAACCCCCAGGAGGGTTTGAACAGCCCCAGCATTTT

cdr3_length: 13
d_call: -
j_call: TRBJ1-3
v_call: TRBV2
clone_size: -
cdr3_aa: CASSEIIRNTIYF
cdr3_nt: TGTGCCAGCAGTGAAATAATTCGAAACACCATATATTTT

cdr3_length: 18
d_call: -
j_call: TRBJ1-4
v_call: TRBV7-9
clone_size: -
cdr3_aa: CASSPTPGSLGTNEKLFF
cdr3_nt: TGTGCCAGCAGCCCTACTCCGGGATCACTCGGGACTAATGAAAAACTGTTTTTT

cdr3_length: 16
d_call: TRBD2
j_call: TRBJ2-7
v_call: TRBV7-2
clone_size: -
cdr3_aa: CASSLGSGRAWPEQYF
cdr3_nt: TGTGCCAGCAGCTTAGGGAGCGGGAGGGCCTGGCCCGAGCAGTACTTC

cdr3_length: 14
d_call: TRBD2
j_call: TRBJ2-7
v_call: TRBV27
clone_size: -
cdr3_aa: CASSLLAGFYEQYF
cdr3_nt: TGTGCCAGCAGTTTACTAGCGGGATTCTACGAGCAGTACTTC

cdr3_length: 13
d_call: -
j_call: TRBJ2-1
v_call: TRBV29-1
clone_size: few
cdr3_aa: CSVDRLSYNEQFF
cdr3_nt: TGCAGCGTTGACAGGTTGTCCTACAATGAGCAGTTCTTC

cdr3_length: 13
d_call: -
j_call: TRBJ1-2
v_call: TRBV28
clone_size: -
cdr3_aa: CASSLGQLYGYTF
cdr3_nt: TGTGCCAGCAGTTTAGGGCAGCTATATGGCTACACCTTC

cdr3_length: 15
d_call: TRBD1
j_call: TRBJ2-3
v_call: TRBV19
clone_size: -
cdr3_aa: CASSMRQGSTDTQYF
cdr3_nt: TGTGCCAGTAGTATGCGACAGGGTAGCACAGATACGCAGTATTTT

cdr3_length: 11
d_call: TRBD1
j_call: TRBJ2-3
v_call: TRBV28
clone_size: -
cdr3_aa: CGTGGADTQYF
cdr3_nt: TGTGGGACAGGGGGCGCAGATACGCAGTATTTT

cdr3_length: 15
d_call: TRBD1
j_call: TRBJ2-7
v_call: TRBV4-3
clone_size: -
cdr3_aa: CASSEGQGGPYEQYF
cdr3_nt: TGCGCCAGCAGCGAGGGACAGGGGGGTCCCTACGAGCAGTACTTC

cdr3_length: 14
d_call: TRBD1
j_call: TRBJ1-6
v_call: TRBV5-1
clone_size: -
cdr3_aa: CASSYRGRKSPLHF
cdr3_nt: TGCGCCAGCAGCTACAGGGGGCGCAAGTCACCCCTCCACTTT

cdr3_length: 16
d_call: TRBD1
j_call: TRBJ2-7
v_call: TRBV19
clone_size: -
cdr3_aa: CASRYLRDREKGEQYF
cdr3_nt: TGTGCCAGTAGGTACCTCCGGGACAGGGAAAAGGGCGAGCAGTACTTC

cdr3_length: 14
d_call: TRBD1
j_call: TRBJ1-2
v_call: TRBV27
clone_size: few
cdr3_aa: CASSQADRNYGYTF
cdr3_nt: TGTGCCAGCAGCCAGGCGGACAGGAACTATGGCTACACCTTC

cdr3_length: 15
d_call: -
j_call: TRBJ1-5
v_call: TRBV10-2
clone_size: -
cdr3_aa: CASSVRDKPNQPQHF
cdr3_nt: TGCGCCAGCAGTGTTAGGGACAAACCCAATCAGCCCCAGCATTTT

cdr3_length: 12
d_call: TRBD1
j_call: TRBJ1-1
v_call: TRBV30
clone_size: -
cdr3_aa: CAWHRGGTEAFF
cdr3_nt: TGTGCCTGGCACAGGGGTGGAACTGAAGCTTTCTTT

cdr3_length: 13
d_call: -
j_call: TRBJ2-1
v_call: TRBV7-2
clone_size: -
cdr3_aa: CASSSTTYNEQFF
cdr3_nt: TGTGCCAGCAGCTCTACTACCTACAATGAGCAGTTCTTC

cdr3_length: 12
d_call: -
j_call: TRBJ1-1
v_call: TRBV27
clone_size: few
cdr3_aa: CASRTPTGEAFF
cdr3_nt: TGTGCCAGCAGAACCCCTACAGGGGAAGCTTTCTTT

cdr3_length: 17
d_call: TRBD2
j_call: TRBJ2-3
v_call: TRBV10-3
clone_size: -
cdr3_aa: CAISESPPSGRGDTQYF
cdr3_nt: TGTGCCATCAGTGAGTCCCCGCCTAGCGGGAGGGGAGATACGCAGTATTTT

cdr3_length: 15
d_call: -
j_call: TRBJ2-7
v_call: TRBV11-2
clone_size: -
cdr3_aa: CASSLDQPKGGEQYF
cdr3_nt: TGTGCCAGCAGCTTAGATCAACCCAAGGGAGGCGAGCAGTACTTC

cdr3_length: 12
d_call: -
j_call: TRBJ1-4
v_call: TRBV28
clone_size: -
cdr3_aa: CASSVLREKLFF
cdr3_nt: TGTGCCAGCAGTGTCCTCCGGGAAAAACTGTTTTTT

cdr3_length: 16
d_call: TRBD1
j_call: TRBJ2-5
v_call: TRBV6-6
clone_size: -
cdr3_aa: CASSYSSQGHWETQYF
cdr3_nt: TGTGCCAGCAGTTACTCCTCACAGGGGCACTGGGAGACCCAGTACTTC

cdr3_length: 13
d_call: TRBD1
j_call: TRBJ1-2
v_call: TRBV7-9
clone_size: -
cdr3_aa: CASSLEGADGYTF
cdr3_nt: TGTGCCAGCAGCTTGGAGGGGGCGGATGGCTACACCTTC

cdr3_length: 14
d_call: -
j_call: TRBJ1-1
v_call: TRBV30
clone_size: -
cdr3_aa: CAWGPGHKNTEAFF
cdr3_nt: TGTGCCTGGGGCCCGGGACATAAGAACACTGAAGCTTTCTTT

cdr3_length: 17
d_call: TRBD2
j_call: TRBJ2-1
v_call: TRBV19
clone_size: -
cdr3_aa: CASADATSGGGYNEQFF
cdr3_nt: TGTGCCAGCGCAGACGCGACTAGCGGAGGGGGATACAATGAGCAGTTCTTC

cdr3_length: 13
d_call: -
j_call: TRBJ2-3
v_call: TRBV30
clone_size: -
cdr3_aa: CAWSVGATDTQYF
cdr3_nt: TGTGCCTGGAGTGTTGGGGCCACAGATACGCAGTATTTT

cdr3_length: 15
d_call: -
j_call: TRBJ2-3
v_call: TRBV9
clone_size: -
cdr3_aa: CASSVMEASTDTQYF
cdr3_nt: TGTGCCAGCAGCGTAATGGAGGCTAGCACAGATACGCAGTATTTT

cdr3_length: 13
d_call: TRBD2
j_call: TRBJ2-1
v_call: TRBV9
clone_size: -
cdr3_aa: CASSGGRVDEQFF
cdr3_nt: TGTGCCAGCAGCGGCGGGAGGGTCGATGAGCAGTTCTTC

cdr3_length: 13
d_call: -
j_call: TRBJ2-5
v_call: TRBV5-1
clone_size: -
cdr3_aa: CASSLRGIGTQYF
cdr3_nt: TGCGCCAGCAGCTTGCGGGGGATCGGGACCCAGTACTTC

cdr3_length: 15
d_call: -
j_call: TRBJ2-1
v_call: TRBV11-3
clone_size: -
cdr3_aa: CASSPSPASAHEQFF
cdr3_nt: TGTGCCAGCAGCCCCTCCCCCGCGTCCGCCCATGAGCAGTTCTTC

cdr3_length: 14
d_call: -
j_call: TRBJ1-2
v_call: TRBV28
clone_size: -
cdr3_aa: CASSFETSNYGYTF
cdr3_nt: TGTGCCAGCAGTTTTGAAACTTCTAACTATGGCTACACCTTC

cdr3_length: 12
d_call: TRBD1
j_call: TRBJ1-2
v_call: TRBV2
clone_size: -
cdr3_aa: CASRDRVYGYTF
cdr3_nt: TGTGCCAGCAGGGACAGGGTCTATGGCTACACCTTC

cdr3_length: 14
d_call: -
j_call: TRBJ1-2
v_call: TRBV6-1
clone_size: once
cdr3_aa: CASSERRVWDGYTF
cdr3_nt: TGTGCCAGCAGTGAACGCAGGGTATGGGATGGCTACACCTTC

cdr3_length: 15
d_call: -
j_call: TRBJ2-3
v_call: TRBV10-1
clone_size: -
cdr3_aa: CASSEFGGSTDTQYF
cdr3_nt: TGCGCCAGCAGTGAGTTTGGCGGGAGCACAGATACGCAGTATTTT

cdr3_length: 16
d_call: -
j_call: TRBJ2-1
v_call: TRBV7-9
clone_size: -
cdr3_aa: CASSSTRIRTYNEQFF
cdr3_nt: TGTGCCAGCAGTTCCACCCGAATCAGGACCTACAATGAGCAGTTCTTC

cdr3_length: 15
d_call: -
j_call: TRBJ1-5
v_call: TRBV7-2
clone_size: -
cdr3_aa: CASSLLQGLNQPQHF
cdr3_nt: TGTGCCAGCAGCTTATTGCAGGGCCTCAATCAGCCCCAGCATTTT

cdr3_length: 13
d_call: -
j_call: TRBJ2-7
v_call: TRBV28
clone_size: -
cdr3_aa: CASRDSGSYEQYF
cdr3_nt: TGTGCCAGCAGGGATAGCGGTTCCTACGAGCAGTACTTC

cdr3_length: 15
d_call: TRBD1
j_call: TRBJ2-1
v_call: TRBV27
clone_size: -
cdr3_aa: CASSLSTGGVGEQFF
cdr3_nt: TGTGCCAGCAGTTTATCGACAGGGGGCGTGGGTGAGCAGTTCTTC

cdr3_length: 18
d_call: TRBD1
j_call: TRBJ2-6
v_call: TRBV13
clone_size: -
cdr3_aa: CASSLGQGARGGANVLTF
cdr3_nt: TGTGCCAGCAGCTTAGGGCAGGGGGCGAGAGGTGGGGCCAACGTCCTGACTTTC

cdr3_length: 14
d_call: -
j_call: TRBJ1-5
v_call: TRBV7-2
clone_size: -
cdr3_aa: CASSLVTPDQPQHF
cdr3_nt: TGTGCCAGCAGCTTAGTGACACCTGATCAGCCCCAGCATTTT

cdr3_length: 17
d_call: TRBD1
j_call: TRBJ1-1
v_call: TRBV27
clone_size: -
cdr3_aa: CASSLSRAGGERTEAFF
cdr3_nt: TGTGCCAGCAGTTTAAGTCGAGCAGGGGGCGAACGGACTGAAGCTTTCTTT

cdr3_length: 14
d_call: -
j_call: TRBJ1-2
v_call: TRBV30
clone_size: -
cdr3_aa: CAWSVNLGHYGYTF
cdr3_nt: TGTGCCTGGAGTGTAAATCTGGGCCACTATGGCTACACCTTC

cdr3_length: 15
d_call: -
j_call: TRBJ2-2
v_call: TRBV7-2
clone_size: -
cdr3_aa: CASRGRGPKNGELFF
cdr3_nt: TGTGCCAGCAGAGGACGGGGTCCTAAGAACGGGGAGCTGTTTTTT

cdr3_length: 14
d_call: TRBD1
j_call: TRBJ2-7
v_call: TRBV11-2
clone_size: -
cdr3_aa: CASSRRETGYEQYF
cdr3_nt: TGTGCCAGCAGCCGTCGCGAGACAGGGTACGAGCAGTACTTC

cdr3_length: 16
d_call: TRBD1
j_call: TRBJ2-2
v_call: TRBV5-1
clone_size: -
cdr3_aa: CASSLPGTGYTGELFF
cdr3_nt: TGCGCCAGCAGCTTGCCAGGGACAGGGTACACCGGGGAGCTGTTTTTT

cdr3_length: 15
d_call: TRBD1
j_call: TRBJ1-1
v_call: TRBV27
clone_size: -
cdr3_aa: CASSLYLDRVTEAFF
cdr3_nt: TGTGCCAGCAGTTTATACCTCGACAGGGTGACTGAAGCTTTCTTT

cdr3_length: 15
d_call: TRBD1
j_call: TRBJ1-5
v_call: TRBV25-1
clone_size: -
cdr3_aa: CASRGTVNSNQPQHF
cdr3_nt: TGTGCCAGCAGGGGGACAGTGAATAGCAATCAGCCCCAGCATTTT

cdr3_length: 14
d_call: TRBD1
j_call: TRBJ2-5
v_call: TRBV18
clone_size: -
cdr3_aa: CASSPQGAQETQYF
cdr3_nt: TGTGCCAGCTCACCGCAGGGGGCCCAAGAGACCCAGTACTTC

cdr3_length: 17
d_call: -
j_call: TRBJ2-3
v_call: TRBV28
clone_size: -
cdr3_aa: CASSLGLKVLYTDTQYF
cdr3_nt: TGTGCCAGCAGTTTGGGGCTCAAGGTCTTGTACACAGATACGCAGTATTTT

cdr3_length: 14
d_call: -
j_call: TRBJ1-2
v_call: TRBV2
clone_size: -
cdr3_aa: CASSPGRANYGYTF
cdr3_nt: TGTGCCAGCAGTCCCGGGAGAGCTAACTATGGCTACACCTTC

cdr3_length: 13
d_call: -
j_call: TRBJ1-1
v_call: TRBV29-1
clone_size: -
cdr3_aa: CSVWTAVNTEAFF
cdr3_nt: TGCAGCGTTTGGACTGCAGTGAACACTGAAGCTTTCTTT